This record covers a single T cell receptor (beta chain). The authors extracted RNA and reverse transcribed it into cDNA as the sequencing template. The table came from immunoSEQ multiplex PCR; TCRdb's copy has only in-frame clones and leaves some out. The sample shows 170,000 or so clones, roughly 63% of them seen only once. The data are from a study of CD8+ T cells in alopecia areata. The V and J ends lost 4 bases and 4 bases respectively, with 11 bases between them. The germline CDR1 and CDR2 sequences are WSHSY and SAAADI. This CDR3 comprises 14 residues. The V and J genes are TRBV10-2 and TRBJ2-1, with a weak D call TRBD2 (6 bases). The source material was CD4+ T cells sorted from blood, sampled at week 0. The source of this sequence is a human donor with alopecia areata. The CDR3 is CASSALGGYNEQFF. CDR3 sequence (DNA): TGCGCCAGCAGTGCCCTGGGGGGTTACAATGAGCAGTTCTTC.